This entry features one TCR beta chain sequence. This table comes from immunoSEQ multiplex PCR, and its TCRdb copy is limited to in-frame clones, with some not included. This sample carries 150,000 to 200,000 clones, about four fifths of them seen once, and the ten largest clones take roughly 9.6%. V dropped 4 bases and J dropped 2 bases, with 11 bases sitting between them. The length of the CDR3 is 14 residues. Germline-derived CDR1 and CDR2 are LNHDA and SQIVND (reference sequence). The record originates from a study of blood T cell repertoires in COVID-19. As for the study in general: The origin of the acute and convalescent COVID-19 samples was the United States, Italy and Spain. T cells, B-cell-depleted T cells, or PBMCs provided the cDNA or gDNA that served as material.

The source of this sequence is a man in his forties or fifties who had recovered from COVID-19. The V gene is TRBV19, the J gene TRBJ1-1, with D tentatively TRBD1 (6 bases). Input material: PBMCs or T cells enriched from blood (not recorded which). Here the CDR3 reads CASSNGQFNTEAFF. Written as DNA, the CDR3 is TGTGCCAGTAGTAACGGACAGTTTAACACTGAAGCTTTCTTT. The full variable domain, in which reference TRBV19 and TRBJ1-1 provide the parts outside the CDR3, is DGGITQSPKYLFRKEGQNVTLSCEQNLNHDAMYWYRQDPGQGLRLIYYSQIVNDFQKGDIAEGYSVSREKKESFPLTVTSAQKNPTAFYLCASSNGQFNTEAFFGQGTRLTVV.